This TCR beta chain was sequenced for a study of PD-L1 blockade in urothelial cancer. Overall study context: T cells were recovered from blood samples at a median of roughly 150,000.

The CDR3 consists of 14 residues. CDR1 is SQVTM, CDR2 ANQGSEA, per germline. With 6 bases removed from V and 1 base from J, the gap between germline ends came to 13 bases. Using immunoSEQ multiplex PCR, the repertoire was profiled, and TCRdb retains in-frame clones only, with some absent. The sample records about 130,000 clones, 86% being singletons. Time point given: peripheral blood 6 weeks after treatment start. The sequences come from PBMCs, collected around atezolizumab (anti-PD-L1) treatment. This chain connects TRBV29-1 to TRBJ2-1; a weak D match, TRBD1 (6 bases). The receptor was isolated from a man aged 45-60 years with urothelial cancer. The CDR3, as DNA: TGCAGCGTGAGCAGGGGTTTTTCCTACAATGAGCAGTTCTTC. The encoded protein is CSVSRGFSYNEQFF.